This T cell receptor (beta chain) emerged from a study of CD8+ T cells in alopecia areata. About this clone itself: Its target is unknown.

RNA extraction was followed by reverse transcription into cDNA, which acted as the sequencing template. Measured with immunoSEQ multiplex PCR; TCRdb has only the in-frame clones, and not every one. The sample has about 160,000 clones; 75% to 90% are singletons. Germline loops: CDR1 LGHNT, CDR2 FRNRAP. This CDR3 contains 15 residues. V was trimmed by 6 bases and J by 3 bases, leaving 15 bases between them. Study results and caveats: Scalp data also include sequences from resident alphabeta T cells of normal skin. Sharing of TCR sequences between patients (possibly for HLA-related reasons) was less clear than in mice.

This receptor was obtained from a human donor with alopecia areata. The genes are TRBV12-5 and TRBJ2-1; no definite D call. The source material was CD8+ T cells sorted from blood, sampled at week 0. The CDR3 here is CASGTWGSLYNEQFF. The CDR3 DNA sequence: TGTGCTAGTGGGACATGGGGTTCCCTCTACAATGAGCAGTTCTTC.